A single sample is the source of the 4 T cell receptor beta chains below, sequenced in a study of blood T cell repertoires in COVID-19. Profiling relied on immunoSEQ multiplex PCR, and the TCRdb table lists in-frame clones only, not all of them. Here the sample spans 130,000 or so clones, 80% to 85% being singletons. The sample taken for sequencing was peripheral blood. The source of these receptors is a woman aged 60-70 years with active or convalescent COVID-19.

The chain has TRBV6-6 and TRBJ2-7, with 7 bases that match TRBD2. CDR1 and CDR2 (germline): MNHNY, SVGAGI (reference sequence). The CDR3 consists of 14 residues. The J segment lost 2 bases and the V segment lost 5 bases, leaving 6 bases of the junction unmatched. The DNA of the CDR3 is TGTGCCAGCAGTGGGGACTACCTCACCTACGAGCAGTACTTC. Protein sequence: CASSGDYLTYEQYF.

This clone was found once. This sequence joins TRBV27 and TRBJ2-5; 7 nucleotides align to TRBD1. The CDR3 extends over 16 amino acids. Germline values: CDR1 MNHEY, CDR2 SMNVEV (reference sequence). The junction had 15 bases not matched to a gene; V was cut back by 6 bases and J by 5 bases. The CDR3 bases are TGTGCCAGCAGCAAGCTAAAAGGGGGCTTGGGGGAGACCCAGTACTTC. Amino acid sequence: CASSKLKGGLGETQYF.

The rearrangement joins TRBV6-6 to TRBJ2-1, with 7 bases fitting TRBD2. The CDR3 runs 14 residues. Germline CDR1 is MNHNY and CDR2 is SVGAGI (reference sequence). The J segment lost 9 bases and the V segment lost 5 bases, leaving 10 bases of the junction unmatched. CDR3 amino acids: CASSALQTSPEQFF. Here the CDR3 DNA reads TGTGCCAGCAGTGCACTACAGACTAGCCCTGAGCAGTTCTTC.

The genes are TRBV11-3 and TRBJ2-1, with D possibly TRBD2 on 6 matching bases. In germline, CDR1 is SGHNT, CDR2 YENEEA. CDR3 size: 15 residues. V lost 5 bases to trimming and J lost 4 bases, with 15 bases between them. CDR3 nucleotides: TGTGCCAGCAGCCCACGGGGGTCAAAGTACAATGAGCAGTTCTTC. Translating it yields CASSPRGSKYNEQFF. Drawing the rest from reference TRBV11-3 and TRBJ2-1, the complete variable domain is EAGVVQSPRYKIIEKKQPVAFWCNPISGHNTLYWYLQNLGQGPELLIRYENEEAVDDSQLPKDRFSAERLKGVDSTLKIQPAELGDSAVYLCASSPRGSKYNEQFFGPGTRLTVL.